This entry lists 4 T cell receptor beta chains sequenced from one sample in a study of blood T cell repertoires in COVID-19. Repertoires were generated with immunoSEQ multiplex PCR, while TCRdb's copy carries only in-frame clones and drops some. The table records fewer than 250,000 clones, 83% of them present only once. What was sequenced was peripheral blood. The source is a woman between 40 and 55 years old with active or convalescent COVID-19.

The genes are TRBV12-3 or TRBV12-4 and TRBJ1-1; D is unresolved. V lost 2 bases and J lost 3, with 4 bases in between. The CDR3 is made up of 12 amino acids. CDR3 region: CASSLLDTEAFF. The CDR3 DNA reads as TGTGCCAGCAGTTTACTAGACACTGAAGCTTTCTTT.

V usage is TRBV9 and J usage is TRBJ2-7, with TRBD1 identical over 10 bases. The CDR3 loop spans 13 amino acids. V gave up 3 bases and J gave up 7 bases; unmatched junction bases: 4. Germline lookup yields CDR1 SGDLS and CDR2 YYNGEE. DNA of the CDR3: TGTGCCAGCAGCGGGGACAGGGGAACGGAGCAGTACTTC. Protein sequence: CASSGDRGTEQYF.

The V call is TRBV12-3 or TRBV12-4, the J call TRBJ1-2; D may be TRBD1 (5 bases). V gave up 5 bases and J gave up 4 bases, with 11 bases separating them. The CDR3 sequence is 13 residues long. The CDR3 DNA reads TGTGCCAGCAGTGTGACAGCTACCTATGGCTACACCTTC. Translation gives CASSVTATYGYTF.

The CDR3 sequence: CASSYQGNSKVSTEAFF. CDR3 sequence (DNA): TGCGCCAGCAGCTACCAGGGAAATTCAAAAGTGAGCACTGAAGCTTTCTTT. The chain uses TRBV5-1 and TRBJ1-1; possibly TRBD1 for D (5 bases). The CDR3 length is 17 residues. Trimming removed 3 bases from V and 4 bases from J, with 22 bases in between. Germline CDR1 and CDR2: SGHRS and YFSETQ.